Below are 9 T cell receptor beta chains sequenced from a single sample in a study of blood T cell repertoires in COVID-19. TCRdb keeps only in-frame clones here, not all; method: immunoSEQ multiplex PCR. The data hold about 230,000 clones, with roughly 80% observed a single time. Material: peripheral blood. These receptors were taken from a woman of 80 years or more with acute or convalescent COVID-19.

The CDR3: CASSSGLAGPYNEQFF. As DNA, the CDR3 is TGTGCCAGCAGCTCGGGACTAGCGGGGCCTTACAATGAGCAGTTCTTC. V and J are TRBV7-9 and TRBJ2-1; 13 nucleotides agree with TRBD2. Germline values: CDR1 SEHNR, CDR2 FQNEAQ (reference sequence). V was pared by 4 bases and J by 4 bases, with 4 bases of the junction left unmatched. The CDR3 length is 16 residues.

The chain has TRBV3-1 (or the pseudogene TRBV3-2) and TRBJ2-5; 7 bases fit TRBD2. V trimming: 2 bases; J trimming: 1 base; junction bases outside the gene matches: 7. The germline V gene encodes CDR1 LGHDT and CDR2 YNNKEL (reference sequence). The length of the CDR3 is 16 residues. This chain's CDR3 is CASSQTQLAPQETQYF. The CDR3 coding sequence is TGTGCCAGCAGCCAAACCCAACTAGCGCCCCAAGAGACCCAGTACTTC.

J is TRBJ2-1 and V is TRBV5-1; perhaps TRBD1 as D (5 bases). CDR3 size: 15 residues. Germline CDR1 reads SGHRS; CDR2 reads YFSETQ. The ends were cut back, 2 bases at V and 1 base at J, with 10 bases in the middle. CDR3 sequence (DNA): TGCGCCAGCAGCTTCCTCCCAGGGTCCTACAATGAGCAGTTCTTC. Amino acid sequence: CASSFLPGSYNEQFF.

The V gene is TRBV5-5, the J gene TRBJ1-4; D remains unclear. Between the trimmed V and J ends, which lost 3 bases and 0 bases, there was a span of 9 bases. CDR1 and CDR2 (germline): SGHKS, YYEKEE (reference sequence). CDR3 length: 15 residues. DNA of the CDR3: TGTGCCAGCAGCTCCCAGAGGGCAACTAATGAAAAACTGTTTTTT. Its translation: CASSSQRATNEKLFF.

The rearrangement uses TRBV7-2 and TRBJ1-5; 9 positions agree with TRBD1. The germline V gene has CDR1 SGHTA and CDR2 FQGNSA. Trimming cost V 5 bases and J 6 bases; bases outside gene matches: 5. The CDR3 runs 14 residues. CDR3 sequence reads: CTSSVGTGFQPQHF. As DNA, the CDR3 is TGTACCAGCAGCGTCGGGACAGGGTTTCAGCCCCAGCATTTT.

This chain uses TRBV19 with TRBJ1-5; 8 positions agree with TRBD1. CDR1 and CDR2 (germline): LNHDA, SQIVND (reference sequence). J lost 1 base, V lost 5 bases, and 7 bases had no gene match. The CDR3 is 16 amino acids. The CDR3 sequence: CASSVQGAGSNQPQHF. The CDR3 DNA reads TGTGCCAGTAGTGTCCAGGGGGCCGGAAGCAATCAGCCCCAGCATTTT.

The chain couples TRBV14 to TRBJ2-6; the D gene is possibly TRBD1 (5 bases). Deletions cut 4 bases from V and 0 bases from J, with 13 bases between. This CDR3 has 17 residues. The germline V gene has CDR1 SGHDN and CDR2 FVKESK. The CDR3 DNA is TGTGCCAGCAGCCCGAACCTAGACAGCTCTGGGGCCAACGTCCTGACTTTC. Protein: CASSPNLDSSGANVLTF.

The chain carries TRBV5-1 and TRBJ2-5, with TRBD1 matching over 11 bases. CDR1 is SGHRS, CDR2 YFSETQ, per germline. The CDR3 runs to 16 residues. With 4 bases clipped from V and 4 bases from J, the junction kept 9 bases outside the gene matches. The CDR3 DNA follows: TGCGCCAGCAGCCCTCAGGGGACAGGGGGAGGAGAGACCCAGTACTTC. It codes for CASSPQGTGGGETQYF.

This clone was seen a few times. This chain uses TRBV19 with TRBJ1-1; 8 positions agree with TRBD1. The CDR3 loop spans 15 amino acids. Germline trimming cut 2 bases from V and 0 bases from J; bases unmatched to any gene: 2. Germline lookup yields CDR1 LNHDA and CDR2 SQIVND (reference sequence). In nucleotides, the CDR3 is TGTGCCAGTAGTATATCGACAGGGGTGAACACTGAAGCTTTCTTT. Translating it yields CASSISTGVNTEAFF.